Given below is one T cell receptor beta chain in context. The clone's antigen remains unknown. The sample holds no much larger clone one base away, and base qualities are not on file. Receptors were amplified or captured by PCR. TCRdb lists the instrument as Illumina HiSeq 2500. Unique molecular identifiers were incorporated into TCR beta cDNA libraries to reduce PCR and sequencing biases. Every 1 to 10 million input T cells yielded around 500,000 cDNA molecules, meaning each molecule approximated one T cell. The same protocol used for the earlier healthy control dataset was applied to prepare and sequence the patient libraries. Within a given batch, samples were prepared together, multiplexed and sequenced on the same HiSeq lane. In the original analysis: MIGEC handled the raw barcoded reads, throwing out single-read molecular identifier groups before consensus assembly and CDR3 extraction. Clonotype tables were post-analysed with VDJtools, and diversity was normalized by down-sampling all datasets to the smallest sample size. To correct batch-related cross-sample contamination, repertoire overlap clustering matched CDR3 amino acid sequences but not nucleotide sequences. Starting from the raw public reads, TCRdb applied fastp trimming at Q25, assembled clones with MiXCR and retained in-frame beta chains. Entries are consolidated by CDR3 protein sequence, retaining the most common genes and DNA. TCRdb, not the original authors, processed these V and J calls. Present in this sample are about 540,000 distinct CDR3 sequences, around 36% of which were seen just once. The ten largest clones add up to about 5.6% of the sample.

The data stem from a study of post-analysis software for immune sequencing data (dated by TCRdb to the mid-2010s). Context from the whole study: The recorded disease courses included relapsing-remitting, secondary progressive and progressive-relapsing multiple sclerosis, and some patients had no subtype annotation. The patient repertoires were compared against approximately ten previously published healthy control repertoires obtained from donors aged roughly 6 to 26 years. A subset of samples was prepared in parallel using single-end sample barcoding, then pooled and co-amplified after Illumina adapter ligation.

What the work shows at the level of the full study, not this receptor alone: Compared with controls, multiple sclerosis patients had significantly lower normalized Chao1 diversity, a finding suggesting substantial peripheral T-cell clonal expansion. The control group was slightly older than the multiple sclerosis patient group. Significantly higher frequencies in patients than in controls were found for about five TRBV segments, including TRBV5-6, TRBV5-1 and TRBV20-1. When samples were clustered directly using the F measure, samples prepared in the same batch co-clustered strongly, which prompted a batch-effect correction.

TCR beta repertoires were profiled from peripheral blood of about a dozen young patients with multiple sclerosis to demonstrate the VDJtools post-analysis software. The multiple sclerosis patients were children and adolescents ranging in age from 6 to 15 years. V was cut back by 5 bases and J by 7 bases, leaving a gap of 6 bases between them. In the germline V gene, CDR1 corresponds to SNHLY and CDR2 to FYNNEI. The CDR3 spans 11 residues, from the cysteine through the phenylalanine. This entry keeps only the CDR3 DNA: 33 bases, framed from base 1. Sequencing was done on a sample of blood. This receptor chain uses TRBV2 and TRBJ2-1, with the D gene too uncertain to name. The receptor was isolated from a girl under 18 with multiple sclerosis. CDR3 sequence: CASSTVNEQFF. The nucleotides read TGTGCCAGCAGTACCGTTAATGAGCAGTTCTTC.